Each of the 15 T cell receptor beta chains below was sequenced from the same sample in a study of blood T cell repertoires in COVID-19. The protocol was immunoSEQ multiplex PCR, while the TCRdb copy is restricted to in-frame clones and leaves out a portion. The data contain some 83,000 clones, approximately 89% of them singletons. Specimen: peripheral blood. These receptors all stem from a man aged 55 to 70 with acute or convalescent COVID-19.

There are a few counts of this clone. J is TRBJ2-7 and V is TRBV7-6; 9 nucleotides align to TRBD1. CDR1 is SGHVS, CDR2 FNYEAQ, per germline. Trimming took 1 base from V and 2 from J; bases not matched to a gene: 6. This CDR3 is 16 amino acids long. The CDR3 spells CASSLDNRGRPYEQYF. Here the CDR3 DNA reads TGTGCCAGCAGCTTAGATAACAGGGGGCGCCCCTACGAGCAGTACTTC.

The chain carries TRBV20-1 and TRBJ2-7; D perhaps matches TRBD1 (6 bases). Germline CDR1 and CDR2: DFQATT and SNEGSKA (reference sequence). V lost 3 bases, J lost 6 bases, and 9 bases lay in between. The CDR3 is 11 amino acids. CDR3 nucleotide sequence: TGCAGTGCTAGGGCAGGGGTCGAGCAGTACTTC. It translates to CSARAGVEQYF.

J is TRBJ2-5 and V is TRBV7-8; 7 bases map to TRBD1. Per germline, CDR1 SGHVS and CDR2 FQNEAQ. The ends lost 1 base at V and 5 bases at J; junction bases unmatched: 13. CDR3 length: 17 amino acids. CDR3 nucleotide sequence: TGTGCCAGCAGCTTAGTTAGGGGGCGCTTAGGGAAGGAGACCCAGTACTTC. Translated, it gives CASSLVRGRLGKETQYF. The full variable domain, in which reference TRBV7-8 and TRBJ2-5 provide the parts outside the CDR3, is GAGVSQSPRYKVAKRGQDVALRCDPISGHVSLFWYQQALGQGPEFLTYFQNEAQLDKSGLPSDRFFAERPEGSVSTLKIQRTQQEDSAVYLCASSLVRGRLGKETQYFGPGTRLLVL.

This clone was seen only once. The chain employs TRBV7-2 and TRBJ2-1, with 9 bases aligning to TRBD2. CDR1 is SGHTA, CDR2 FQGNSA, per germline. J was trimmed by 7 bases and V by 1 base; bases with no gene match: 8. The CDR3 totals 16 residues. CDR3: CASSLVAGGPSNEQFF. The CDR3 DNA reads as TGTGCCAGCAGCTTAGTGGCGGGAGGGCCTTCTAATGAGCAGTTCTTC.

This chain links TRBV27 with TRBJ1-5, with D unclear. The ends were cut back, 4 bases at V and 9 bases at J, with 22 bases in the middle. Germline CDR1 and CDR2: MNHEY and SMNVEV (reference sequence). The CDR3 extends over 16 amino acids. CDR3 in DNA: TGTGCCAGCAGTTCCACAAAAACCAGGTTTAGTCCGCCCCAGCATTTT. Translating gives CASSSTKTRFSPPQHF.

The chain combines TRBV15 with TRBJ2-5; 10 bases align to TRBD2. This CDR3 region has 14 residues. Germline V CDR1 and CDR2: LNHNV, YYDKDF (reference sequence). V shed 3 bases, J shed 5 bases, and the junction held 3 bases outside the gene matches. CDR3 protein: CATSRERGGETQYF. The CDR3 coding sequence is TGTGCCACCAGCAGGGAGCGGGGGGGCGAGACCCAGTACTTC.

V usage is TRBV6-1 and J usage is TRBJ2-2, with 8 nucleotides matching TRBD1. The J segment lost 6 bases and the V segment lost 4 bases, leaving 10 bases of the junction unmatched. Germline loops: CDR1 MNHNS, CDR2 SASEGT. The CDR3 loop spans 16 amino acids. CDR3 sequence: CASSASDRGRAGELFF. The CDR3 DNA follows: TGTGCCAGCAGTGCCTCAGACAGGGGAAGGGCCGGGGAGCTGTTTTTT.

The rearrangement joins TRBV5-1 to TRBJ2-1; 13 positions match TRBD2. The CDR3 totals 15 residues. CDR1 is SGHRS, CDR2 YFSETQ, per germline. V was pared by 2 bases and J by 7 bases, with 3 bases of the junction left unmatched. In nucleotides, the CDR3 is TGCGCCAGCAGCTTACTAGCGGGAGGGGGGAATGAGCAGTTCTTC. Its protein product is CASSLLAGGGNEQFF.

The chain is built from TRBV9 and TRBJ2-5, with D possibly TRBD2 on 6 matching bases. Germline V gives CDR1 SGDLS, CDR2 YYNGEE. CDR3 length equals 12 residues. V shed 7 bases and J shed 9 bases, with 16 bases lying between them. CDR3 nucleotides: TGTGCCAGCGGGGGACCGGGAGCGGCCCAGTACTTC. Its translation: CASGGPGAAQYF.

This clone has only one observation. The V and J genes are TRBV18 and TRBJ2-5; 9 bases agree with TRBD1. Germline CDR1 and CDR2: KGHSH and LQKENI. Trimming cost V 4 bases and J 5 bases; bases outside gene matches: 5. This CDR3 has 14 amino acids. The CDR3 loop is CASSQQGAGETQYF. In DNA form, the CDR3 reads TGTGCCAGCTCACAACAGGGGGCCGGGGAGACCCAGTACTTC.

This clone was counted only a few times. The V gene is TRBV7-3, the J gene TRBJ2-5; TRBD2 aligns across 8 bases. Germline V gives CDR1 SGHTA, CDR2 FQGTGA. The CDR3 is 13 amino acids. V gave up 6 bases and J gave up 2 bases; unmatched junction bases: 2. The CDR3 spells CASSRGGQETQYF. CDR3 coding DNA: TGTGCCAGCAGTCGCGGGGGGCAAGAGACCCAGTACTTC. Full variable domain (rest looked up from reference TRBV7-3 and TRBJ2-5): GAGVSQTPSNKVTEKGKYVELRCDPISGHTALYWYRQSLGQGPEFLIYFQGTGAADDSGLPNDRFFAVRPEGSVSTLKIQRTERGDSAVYLCASSRGGQETQYFGPGTRLLVL.

This chain joins TRBV7-9 and TRBJ2-7; D not resolved. V gave up 0 bases and J gave up 2 bases, with 5 bases separating them. The CDR3 is 13 residues long. Looked up from germline, CDR1 is SEHNR and CDR2 is FQNEAQ (reference sequence). The CDR3 sequence is CASSLAATYEQYF. The CDR3 nucleotides are TGTGCCAGCAGCTTAGCCGCTACCTACGAGCAGTACTTC. The entire variable domain, with the rest obtained from reference TRBV7-9 and TRBJ2-7, is as follows: DTGVSQNPRHKITKRGQNVTFRCDPISEHNRLYWYRQTLGQGPEFLTYFQNEAQLEKSRLLSDRFSAERPKGSFSTLEIQRTEQGDSAMYLCASSLAATYEQYFGPGTRLTVT.

The rearrangement uses TRBV5-4 and TRBJ2-2; 7 bases are a match to TRBD1. The ends lost 9 bases at V and 4 bases at J; junction bases unmatched: 9. The CDR3 runs 14 residues. CDR1 SGHNT and CDR2 YYREEE come from the germline V gene (reference sequence). The CDR3 region has the DNA TGTGCCACCGCACAGGGACAGTCCACCGGGGAGCTGTTTTTT. Translation gives CATAQGQSTGELFF.

This clone was detected only a few times. This chain links TRBV7-2 with TRBJ1-5, with TRBD1 identical over 8 bases. Germline V lookup: CDR1 SGHTA, CDR2 FQGNSA. The CDR3 extends over 15 amino acids. J lost 1 base, V lost 5 bases, and 4 bases had no gene match. Written as DNA, the CDR3 is TGTGCCAGCAGCCCTCACAGGGGGAGCAATCAGCCCCAGCATTTT. Translated: CASSPHRGSNQPQHF.

For this clone: Other DNA sequences of this sample code for an identical CDR3. V usage is TRBV19 and J usage is TRBJ1-1; a possible D gene is TRBD1 (6 bases). Germline CDR1 and CDR2: LNHDA and SQIVND (reference sequence). V was shortened by 2 bases and J by 1 base, with 8 bases between the two germline ends. The CDR3 is made up of 14 amino acids. The CDR3 region has the DNA TGTGCCAGTAGTATACGAGGGGGGAACACTGAAGCTTTCTTT. Translating gives CASSIRGGNTEAFF.